In this sample, the clone carrying this T cell receptor beta chain turned up a few times. Its target is not known. These data are taken from a study of blood T cells in healthy people across ages. The use of a sample-barcoded 5' primer and a J-beta primer mix characterized a second PCR of roughly 6 to 11 cycles. TCRdb reanalysed the 5' RACE reads using MiXCR and keeps one entry per CDR3 protein. Among hundreds of thousands of distinct CDR3 sequences listed, 20% to 25% were seen once. Whole-study findings and limits: Long-lived donors carried more naive CD4+ cells and greater diversity than aged donors.

Sequencing was carried out using blood. The origin of this receptor is a man in his 70s in good health.

This CDR3 is CATSSGTLSFWTDTQYF. The CDR3 DNA follows: TGTGCCACCAGTTCCGGGACTCTTAGCTTCTGGACAGATACGCAGTATTTT. The chain links TRBV15 to TRBJ2-3, with D perhaps matching TRBD2 (6 bases). CDR1 and CDR2 from the germline V gene are LNHNV and YYDKDF (reference sequence). This CDR3 region has 17 residues. V lost 6 bases, J lost 3 bases, and 22 bases lay in between.